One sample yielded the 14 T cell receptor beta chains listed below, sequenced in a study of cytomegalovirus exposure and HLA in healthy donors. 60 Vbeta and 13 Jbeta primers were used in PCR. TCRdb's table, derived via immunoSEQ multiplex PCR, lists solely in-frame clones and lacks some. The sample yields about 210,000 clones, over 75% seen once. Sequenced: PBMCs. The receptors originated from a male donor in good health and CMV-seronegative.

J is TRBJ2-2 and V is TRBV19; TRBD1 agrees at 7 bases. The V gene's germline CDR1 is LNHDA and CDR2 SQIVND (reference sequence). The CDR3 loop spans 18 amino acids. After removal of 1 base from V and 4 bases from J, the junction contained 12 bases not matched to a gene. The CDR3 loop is CASSIGRKGAQGTGELFF. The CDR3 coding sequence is TGTGCCAGTAGTATAGGAAGAAAGGGGGCTCAGGGCACCGGGGAGCTGTTTTTT. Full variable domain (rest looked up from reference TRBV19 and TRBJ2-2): DGGITQSPKYLFRKEGQNVTLSCEQNLNHDAMYWYRQDPGQGLRLIYYSQIVNDFQKGDIAEGYSVSREKKESFPLTVTSAQKNPTAFYLCASSIGRKGAQGTGELFFGEGSRLTVL.

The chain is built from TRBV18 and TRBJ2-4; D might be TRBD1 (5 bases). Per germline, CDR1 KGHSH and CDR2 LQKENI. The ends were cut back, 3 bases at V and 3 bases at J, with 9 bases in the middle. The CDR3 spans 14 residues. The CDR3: CASSPRAGKNIQYF. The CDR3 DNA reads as TGTGCCAGCTCACCCAGGGCAGGCAAAAACATTCAGTACTTC.

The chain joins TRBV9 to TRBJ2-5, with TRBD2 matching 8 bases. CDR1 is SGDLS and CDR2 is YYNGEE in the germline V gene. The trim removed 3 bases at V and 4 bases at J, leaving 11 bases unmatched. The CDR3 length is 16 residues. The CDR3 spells CASSAEGRLAGETQYF. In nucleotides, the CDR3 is TGTGCCAGCAGCGCCGAGGGAAGGCTAGCGGGAGAGACCCAGTACTTC.

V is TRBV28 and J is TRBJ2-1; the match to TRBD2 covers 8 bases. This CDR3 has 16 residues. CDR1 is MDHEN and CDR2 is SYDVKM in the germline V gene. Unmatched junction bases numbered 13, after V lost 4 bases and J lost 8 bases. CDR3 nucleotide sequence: TGTGCCAGCAGTTCCGGACTAGCTGGAGGTATTTATGAGCAGTTCTTC. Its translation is CASSSGLAGGIYEQFF.

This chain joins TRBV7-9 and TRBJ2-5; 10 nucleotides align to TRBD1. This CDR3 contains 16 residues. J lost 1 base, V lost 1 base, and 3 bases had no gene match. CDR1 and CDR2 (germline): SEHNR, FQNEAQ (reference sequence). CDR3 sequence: CASSLGDRGGQETQYF. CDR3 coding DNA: TGTGCCAGCAGCTTAGGGGACAGGGGAGGCCAAGAGACCCAGTACTTC.

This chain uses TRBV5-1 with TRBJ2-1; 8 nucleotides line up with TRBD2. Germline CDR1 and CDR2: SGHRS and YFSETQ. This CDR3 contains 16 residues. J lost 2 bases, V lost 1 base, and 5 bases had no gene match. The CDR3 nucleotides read TGCGCCAGCAGCTTGAGCGGGAGAGGGGCCTACAATGAGCAGTTCTTC. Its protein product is CASSLSGRGAYNEQFF.

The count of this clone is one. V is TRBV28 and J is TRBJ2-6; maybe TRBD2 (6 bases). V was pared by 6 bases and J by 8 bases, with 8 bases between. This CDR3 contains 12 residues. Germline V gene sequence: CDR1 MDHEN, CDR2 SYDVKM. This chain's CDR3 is CASRRGTNVLTF. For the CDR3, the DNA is TGTGCCAGCAGGCGGGGAACCAACGTCCTGACTTTC.

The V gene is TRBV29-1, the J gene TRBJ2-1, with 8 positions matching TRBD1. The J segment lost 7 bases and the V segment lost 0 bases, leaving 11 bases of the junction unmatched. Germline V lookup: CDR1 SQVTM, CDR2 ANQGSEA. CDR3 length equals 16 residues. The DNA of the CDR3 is TGCAGCGTTGAAGATCGAGCCGGACAGGGAAGGAATGAGCAGTTCTTC. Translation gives CSVEDRAGQGRNEQFF.

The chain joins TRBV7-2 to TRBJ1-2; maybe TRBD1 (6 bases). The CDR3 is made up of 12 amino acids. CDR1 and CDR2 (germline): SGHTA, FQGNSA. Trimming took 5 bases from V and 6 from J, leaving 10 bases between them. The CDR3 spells CASSDSGDGYTF. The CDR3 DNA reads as TGTGCCAGCAGCGACTCAGGGGATGGCTACACCTTC.

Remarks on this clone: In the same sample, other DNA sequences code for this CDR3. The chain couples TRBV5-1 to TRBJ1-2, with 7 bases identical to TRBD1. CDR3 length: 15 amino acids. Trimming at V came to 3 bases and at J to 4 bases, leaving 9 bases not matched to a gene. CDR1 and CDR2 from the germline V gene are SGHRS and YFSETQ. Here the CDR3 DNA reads TGCGCCAGCAGCTCCGGACAGGCTCGAGGCTATGGCTACACCTTC. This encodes CASSSGQARGYGYTF.

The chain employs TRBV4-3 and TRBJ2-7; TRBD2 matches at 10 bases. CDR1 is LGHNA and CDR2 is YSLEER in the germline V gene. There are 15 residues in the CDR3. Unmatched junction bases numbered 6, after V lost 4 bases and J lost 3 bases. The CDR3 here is CASSLQTSGYYEQYF. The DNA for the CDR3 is TGCGCCAGCAGCCTACAGACTAGCGGGTACTACGAGCAGTACTTC.

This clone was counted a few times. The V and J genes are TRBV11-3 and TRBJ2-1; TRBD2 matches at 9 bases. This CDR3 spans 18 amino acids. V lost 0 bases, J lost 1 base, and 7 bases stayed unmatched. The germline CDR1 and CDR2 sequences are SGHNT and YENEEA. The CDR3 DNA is TGTGCCAGCAGCTTAGAGGGCGGGGGGGCCTTATCCTACAATGAGCAGTTCTTC. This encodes CASSLEGGGALSYNEQFF.

The CDR3 DNA reads TGTGCCAGCAGCGCCGCGGTGGACACGAGCTCCTACGAGCAGTACTTC. Its protein product is CASSAAVDTSSYEQYF. The chain employs TRBV9 and TRBJ2-7; TRBD1 is a possible D gene (5 bases). From germline, CDR1 is SGDLS and CDR2 YYNGEE. The CDR3 has 16 amino acids. V lost 3 bases and J lost 0, with 16 bases in between.

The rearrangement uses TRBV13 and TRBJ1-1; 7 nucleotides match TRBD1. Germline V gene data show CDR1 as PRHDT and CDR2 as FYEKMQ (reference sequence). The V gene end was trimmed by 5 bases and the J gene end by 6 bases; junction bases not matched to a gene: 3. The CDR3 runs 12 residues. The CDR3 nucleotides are TGTGCCAGCAGCATGACAGGGCCTGAAGCTTTCTTT. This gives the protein CASSMTGPEAFF.